This section outlines one T cell receptor (beta chain) sequence together with its context. What it binds is unknown. This entry is derived from a study of T cell responses to AZD1222 COVID-19 vaccine. Study-wide findings and caveats: Donor demographics were predominantly white British with a female majority; clonal diversity may be underestimated. AZD1222 recipients seropositive at baseline numbered only five to seven. Spike-specific TCR breadth and depth grew following two AZD1222 doses.

This CDR3 region has 17 residues. Unmatched junction bases numbered 10, after V lost 5 bases and J lost 3 bases. Germline V gene data show CDR1 as LNHDA and CDR2 as SQIVND (reference sequence). Repertoires were generated with immunoSEQ multiplex PCR, while TCRdb's copy carries only in-frame clones and drops some. The sample records around 150,000 clones, 85% to 95% being singletons. The receptor was isolated from an adult in good health. The sample was peripheral blood, taken on day 0 of AZD1222 vaccination. The rearrangement joins TRBV19 to TRBJ1-1; TRBD1 matches 12 bases. The CDR3 loop reads CASSASGTGGLDTEAFF. The CDR3 DNA sequence: TGTGCCAGTAGTGCCTCCGGGACAGGGGGCTTGGACACTGAAGCTTTCTTT.